The 20 T cell receptor beta chains below come from one sample, sequenced in a study of cytomegalovirus exposure and HLA in healthy donors. Profiling relied on immunoSEQ multiplex PCR, and the TCRdb table lists in-frame clones only, not all of them. The sample carries some 130,000 clones, roughly nine tenths recorded once. Sequenced input: PBMCs. These receptors originate from a woman aged 18-29 years in good health and CMV-seronegative.

V is TRBV5-6 and J is TRBJ2-7; TRBD1 aligns across 9 bases. From germline, CDR1 is SGHDT and CDR2 YYEEEE. Losses at the gene ends were 4 bases for V and 4 bases for J; bases not matched to a gene: 6. The CDR3 sequence is 14 residues long. CDR3 sequence: CASSGGQGYYEQYF. The DNA for the CDR3 is TGTGCCAGCAGCGGGGGACAGGGATATTACGAGCAGTACTTC.

This rearrangement joins TRBV6-5 to TRBJ2-7, with 9 bases fitting TRBD1. J gave up 1 base and V 2 bases, and 3 bases lay outside the gene matches. This CDR3 region has 15 residues. CDR1 MNHEY and CDR2 SVGAGI come from the germline V gene. The CDR3 loop reads CASSYLGQGSYEQYF. In nucleotides, the CDR3 is TGTGCCAGCAGTTACCTGGGACAGGGATCCTACGAGCAGTACTTC.

This clone was seen once. V and J are TRBV4-1 and TRBJ2-5; D not certain. V dropped 2 bases and J dropped 1 base, with 5 bases sitting between them. This CDR3 is 13 amino acids long. The V gene's germline CDR1 is MGHRA and CDR2 YSYEKL. Here the CDR3 reads CASSQTFQETQYF. In nucleotides, the CDR3 is TGCGCCAGCAGCCAAACATTCCAAGAGACCCAGTACTTC.

This clone was counted only a few times. The chain employs TRBV10-1 and TRBJ2-7, with D tentatively TRBD2 (6 bases). This CDR3 is built from 16 residues. Trimming took 1 base from V and 3 from J, leaving 16 bases between them. Germline V gene lookup returns CDR1 WNHNN and CDR2 SYGVQD (reference sequence). In DNA form, the CDR3 reads TGCGCCAGCAGTGAGTTGAGGACACGGGGGTACTACGAGCAGTACTTC. It yields the protein CASSELRTRGYYEQYF.

This chain joins TRBV5-6 and TRBJ2-1; 7 bases line up with TRBD2. Germline CDR1 reads SGHDT; CDR2 reads YYEEEE. The CDR3 consists of 15 residues. J lost 9 bases, V lost 0 bases, and 9 bases had no gene match. The CDR3: CASSLVSSGLREQFF. The DNA for the CDR3 is TGTGCCAGCAGCTTGGTGTCTAGCGGTCTCCGTGAGCAGTTCTTC.

In the case of this clone: A read error may account for a junction end that differs from germline. The chain joins TRBV2 to TRBJ2-1; 7 bases are a match to TRBD1. Germline lookup yields CDR1 SNHLY and CDR2 FYNNEI. The CDR3 is made up of 13 amino acids. Here the CDR3 reads CAGRQGEWNEQFF. The CDR3 nucleotides are TGTGCCGGCAGACAGGGTGAGTGGAATGAGCAGTTCTTC.

This chain joins TRBV27 and TRBJ2-6; possibly TRBD2 for D (7 bases). This CDR3 spans 15 amino acids. V gave up 3 bases and J gave up 4 bases, with 10 bases separating them. CDR1 is MNHEY and CDR2 is SMNVEV in the germline V gene (reference sequence). The CDR3 loop reads CASSLGGRGANVLTF. CDR3 DNA sequence: TGTGCCAGCAGTTTGGGGGGGCGAGGGGCCAACGTCCTGACTTTC.

The gene calls are TRBV9 and TRBJ2-1, with 8 nucleotides matching TRBD2. Per germline, CDR1 SGDLS and CDR2 YYNGEE. V was clipped by 4 bases and J by 3 bases; unmatched bases: 6. This CDR3 is 15 amino acids long. CDR3 nucleotides: TGTGCCAGCAGCCTACTAGCGGAGAGCTACAATGAGCAGTTCTTC. It encodes CASSLLAESYNEQFF.

This chain uses TRBV5-1 with TRBJ1-1; a possible D gene is TRBD1 (6 bases). Germline loops: CDR1 SGHRS, CDR2 YFSETQ. CDR3 length: 15 amino acids. V gave up 3 bases and J gave up 1 base, with 13 bases separating them. The CDR3 region has the DNA TGCGCCAGCAGCTCCCAGGGGACGGGGAACACTGAAGCTTTCTTT. It is translated as CASSSQGTGNTEAFF.

This chain links TRBV12-5 with TRBJ2-6; a weak D match, TRBD1 (5 bases). The V end lost 5 bases, the J end lost 2 bases, and 10 bases lay between the germline ends. CDR3 size: 15 residues. CDR1 LGHNT and CDR2 FRNRAP come from the germline V gene. The CDR3 sequence is CASGPQGTGANVLTF. As DNA, the CDR3 is TGTGCTAGTGGTCCCCAGGGAACTGGGGCCAACGTCCTGACTTTC.

The chain carries TRBV5-1 and TRBJ2-3; TRBD2 is a possible D gene (5 bases). With 1 base removed from V and 4 bases from J, the gap between germline ends came to 7 bases. The germline V gene has CDR1 SGHRS and CDR2 YFSETQ. The CDR3 totals 13 residues. The CDR3 bases are TGCGCCAGCAGCTTGATTAGCGCAGATACGCAGTATTTT. This codes for CASSLISADTQYF.

The chain uses TRBV9 and TRBJ1-1; D remains unclear. Germline lookup yields CDR1 SGDLS and CDR2 YYNGEE. The length of the CDR3 is 14 residues. The V end was cut by 0 bases, the J end by 0 bases, with 6 bases between. DNA of the CDR3: TGTGCCAGCAGCGTAGCCCAGATGAACACTGAAGCTTTCTTT. Its translation: CASSVAQMNTEAFF.

CDR3 sequence: CASSRRGFGGYTF. The CDR3 DNA reads TGTGCCAGCAGCCGCCGAGGGTTCGGCGGCTACACCTTC. J is TRBJ1-2 and V is TRBV27; D is uncertain. V shed 6 bases and J shed 8 bases, with 16 bases lying between them. The CDR3 covers 13 residues. Germline CDR1 and CDR2: MNHEY and SMNVEV (reference sequence).

The rearrangement joins TRBV4-1 to TRBJ1-5; 10 nucleotides line up with TRBD1. Germline assignment: CDR1 MGHRA and CDR2 YSYEKL. Trimming removed 4 bases from V and 6 bases from J; junction bases left unmatched: 6. The CDR3 runs 15 residues. The CDR3 loop is CASSRDRGQGQPQHF. CDR3 DNA sequence: TGCGCCAGCAGCCGCGACAGGGGGCAGGGTCAGCCCCAGCATTTT.

The chain recombines TRBV19 with TRBJ2-2; weak D call: TRBD1 (5 bases). There are 14 residues in the CDR3. In germline, CDR1 is LNHDA, CDR2 SQIVND (reference sequence). Trimming took off 5 bases at V and 2 bases at J, with 9 bases between the two ends. The CDR3 nucleotides read TGTGCCAGTAGTTCGACAGTAAACACCGGGGAGCTGTTTTTT. It encodes CASSSTVNTGELFF. The whole variable domain, remainder taken from reference TRBV19 and TRBJ2-2, is DGGITQSPKYLFRKEGQNVTLSCEQNLNHDAMYWYRQDPGQGLRLIYYSQIVNDFQKGDIAEGYSVSREKKESFPLTVTSAQKNPTAFYLCASSSTVNTGELFFGEGSRLTVL.

This chain joins TRBV2 and TRBJ1-2; D ambiguous. The germline V gene has CDR1 SNHLY and CDR2 FYNNEI. CDR3 length: 14 amino acids. Between the trimmed V and J ends, which lost 1 base and 7 bases, there was a span of 13 bases. CDR3 bases: TGTGCCAGCAGTGAAGAACTATTTGCTGGTGGCTACACCTTC. Translation: CASSEELFAGGYTF.

The chain has TRBV20-1 and TRBJ2-3; D is uncertain. CDR1 DFQATT and CDR2 SNEGSKA come from the germline V gene (reference sequence). Trimming stripped 8 bases from V and 3 bases from J, with 9 bases between. This CDR3 is 11 amino acids long. The CDR3 sequence: CSLSPTDTQYF. The DNA of the CDR3 is TGCAGTTTAAGCCCGACAGATACGCAGTATTTT.

This sequence joins TRBV5-1 and TRBJ2-3, with D tentatively TRBD1 (5 bases). This CDR3 spans 13 amino acids. Germline V gives CDR1 SGHRS, CDR2 YFSETQ. V lost 4 bases, J lost 7 bases, and 13 bases lay in between. CDR3 loop: CASSHGRGYTQYF. The CDR3 nucleotides read TGCGCCAGCAGCCATGGAAGGGGCTATACGCAGTATTTT.

V usage is TRBV29-1 and J usage is TRBJ1-1; 7 positions agree with TRBD1. Germline loops: CDR1 SQVTM, CDR2 ANQGSEA. The CDR3 runs 15 residues. V gave up 4 bases and J gave up 5 bases; unmatched junction bases: 13. CDR3 coding DNA: TGCAGCGTTGCGAACAGGGGAGAAAGAGGTACTGAAGCTTTCTTT. Translation: CSVANRGERGTEAFF.

This clone has a handful of counts. This sample also contains other DNA sequences that code for the same CDR3. The V call is TRBV5-5, the J call TRBJ2-7; D perhaps matches TRBD1 (5 bases). Trimming removed 0 bases from V and 3 bases from J, with 10 bases in between. CDR3 size: 14 residues. Germline V gene sequence: CDR1 SGHKS, CDR2 YYEKEE (reference sequence). As DNA, the CDR3 is TGTGCCAGCAGCTTGGTCGGTCAGGGCTACGAGCAGTACTTC. Residues: CASSLVGQGYEQYF.